Listed below are T cell receptor beta chains from one sample, sequenced in a study of T cells in Graves' hyperthyroidism and ophthalmopathy. TCRdb processed the multiplex PCR reads anew with MiXCR; each CDR3 protein has one entry. The data show around 300,000 distinct CDR3 sequences, 10% to 15% seen once. The material sequenced was blood. The receptor set was obtained from a woman aged 30 to 39 with Graves' hyperthyroidism that later progressed to Graves' ophthalmopathy. The CDR3 runs from the conserved cysteine through the conserved F or W. The D gene is left open where the match is weak. Size is omitted from some rows. Given values are once, few, many or a class for expanded clones.

D gene: NA; J gene: TRBJ2-7; V gene: TRBV28; clone size: many; CDR3 protein: CASSYRLDTYEQYF; CDR3 DNA: TGTGCCAGCAGTTACCGGCTGGATACCTACGAGCAGTACTTC
D gene: NA; J gene: TRBJ1-5; V gene: TRBV11-2; clone size: many; CDR3 protein: CASSFNNQPQHF; CDR3 DNA: TGTGCCAGCAGCTTTAACAATCAGCCCCAGCATTTT
D gene: TRBD1; J gene: TRBJ1-2; V gene: TRBV28; clone size: many; CDR3 protein: CASSLSGGGHYGYTF; CDR3 DNA: TGTGCCAGCAGTTTATCTGGAGGGGGCCACTATGGCTACACCTTC
D gene: NA; J gene: TRBJ1-4; V gene: TRBV20-1; clone size: many; CDR3 protein: CSASGPHWDEKLFF; CDR3 DNA: TGCAGTGCTTCTGGGCCCCACTGGGATGAAAAACTGTTTTTT
D gene: NA; J gene: TRBJ2-5; V gene: TRBV7-6; clone size: NA; CDR3 protein: CASSRGFRETQYF; CDR3 DNA: TGTGCCAGCAGCAGGGGTTTCAGGGAGACCCAGTACTTC
D gene: NA; J gene: TRBJ2-7; V gene: TRBV4-3; clone size: few; CDR3 protein: CASSQELESLGRYF; CDR3 DNA: TGCGCCAGCAGCCAAGAGTTAGAAAGTCTGGGGCGGTACTTC
D gene: NA; J gene: TRBJ2-3; V gene: TRBV9; clone size: few; CDR3 protein: CASSPRSSGPPQDTQYF; CDR3 DNA: TGTGCCAGCAGCCCGCGAAGCTCGGGACCACCTCAGGATACGCAGTATTTT
D gene: TRBD2; J gene: TRBJ2-2; V gene: TRBV5-1; clone size: NA; CDR3 protein: CASSLAGLAGASGELFF; CDR3 DNA: TGCGCCAGCAGCTTGGCCGGGCTAGCGGGAGCATCGGGGGAGCTGTTTTTT
D gene: NA; J gene: TRBJ1-4; V gene: TRBV19; clone size: few; CDR3 protein: CASSMGLSGEKLFF; CDR3 DNA: TGTGCCAGTAGTATGGGCCTTTCGGGCGAAAAACTGTTTTTT
D gene: TRBD2; J gene: TRBJ2-5; V gene: TRBV19; clone size: few; CDR3 protein: CASSIGTSERLWETQYF; CDR3 DNA: TGTGCCAGTAGTATCGGGACTAGCGAACGCCTTTGGGAGACCCAGTACTTC
D gene: TRBD1; J gene: TRBJ2-7; V gene: TRBV19; clone size: NA; CDR3 protein: CASSPLTGGLYEQYF; CDR3 DNA: TGTGCCAGTAGTCCCTTGACAGGGGGTCTTTACGAGCAGTACTTC
D gene: TRBD2; J gene: TRBJ2-7; V gene: TRBV7-6; clone size: many; CDR3 protein: CASSILLAGYEQYF; CDR3 DNA: TGTGCCAGCAGTATTTTACTAGCGGGATACGAGCAGTACTTC
D gene: NA; J gene: TRBJ1-4; V gene: TRBV3-1; clone size: many; CDR3 protein: CASSQGNRAGEKLFF; CDR3 DNA: TGTGCCAGCAGCCAAGGGAACAGGGCAGGAGAAAAACTGTTTTTT
D gene: TRBD1; J gene: TRBJ2-2; V gene: TRBV4-3; clone size: NA; CDR3 protein: CASSQYFRTGGETGELFF; CDR3 DNA: TGCGCCAGCAGCCAATATTTTAGGACAGGGGGAGAGACCGGGGAGCTGTTTTTT
D gene: NA; J gene: TRBJ2-2; V gene: TRBV29-1; clone size: NA; CDR3 protein: CSVQGAIATGELFF; CDR3 DNA: TGCAGCGTCCAAGGGGCCATTGCCACCGGGGAGCTGTTTTTT
D gene: NA; J gene: TRBJ2-7; V gene: TRBV4-1; clone size: many; CDR3 protein: CASAQDEAYEQYF; CDR3 DNA: TGCGCCAGCGCCCAGGACGAGGCCTACGAGCAGTACTTC
D gene: NA; J gene: TRBJ2-3; V gene: TRBV29-1; clone size: NA; CDR3 protein: CSVRSSADTQYF; CDR3 DNA: TGCAGCGTCCGTAGCTCGGCAGATACGCAGTATTTT
D gene: NA; J gene: TRBJ1-1; V gene: TRBV11-2; clone size: NA; CDR3 protein: CASSLEYDTEAFF; CDR3 DNA: TGTGCCAGCAGCTTAGAATACGACACTGAAGCTTTCTTT
D gene: NA; J gene: TRBJ2-3; V gene: TRBV7-3; clone size: many; CDR3 protein: CASSFSTTDTQYF; CDR3 DNA: TGTGCCAGCAGCTTTTCGACAACAGATACGCAGTATTTT
D gene: TRBD1; J gene: TRBJ2-5; V gene: TRBV30; clone size: few; CDR3 protein: CARGTGGKRETQYF; CDR3 DNA: TGTGCCCGCGGGACAGGGGGCAAGCGGGAGACCCAGTACTTC
D gene: NA; J gene: TRBJ1-4; V gene: TRBV28; clone size: many; CDR3 protein: CASSSSTGTSGEKLFF; CDR3 DNA: TGTGCCAGCAGCTCCTCTACCGGGACAAGCGGTGAAAAACTGTTTTTT
D gene: TRBD2; J gene: TRBJ2-1; V gene: TRBV10-3; clone size: NA; CDR3 protein: CAISEGVAGRYNEQFF; CDR3 DNA: TGTGCCATCAGTGAGGGAGTAGCGGGGAGATACAATGAGCAGTTCTTC
D gene: TRBD1; J gene: TRBJ1-2; V gene: TRBV30; clone size: many; CDR3 protein: CAWSGDSWDGYTF; CDR3 DNA: TGTGCCTGGAGTGGGGACAGCTGGGATGGCTACACCTTC
D gene: TRBD1; J gene: TRBJ1-1; V gene: TRBV7-2; clone size: many; CDR3 protein: CASSSALGTGLSGTEAFF; CDR3 DNA: TGTGCCAGCAGCTCAGCTTTGGGGACAGGACTATCCGGCACTGAAGCTTTCTTT
D gene: TRBD2; J gene: TRBJ2-7; V gene: TRBV5-6; clone size: many; CDR3 protein: CASSLVLAGWGAEQYF; CDR3 DNA: TGTGCCAGCAGCTTGGTACTAGCGGGATGGGGGGCCGAGCAGTACTTC
D gene: NA; J gene: TRBJ2-5; V gene: TRBV18; clone size: many; CDR3 protein: CASSPMGQQETQYF; CDR3 DNA: TGTGCCAGCTCACCCATGGGGCAACAAGAGACCCAGTACTTC